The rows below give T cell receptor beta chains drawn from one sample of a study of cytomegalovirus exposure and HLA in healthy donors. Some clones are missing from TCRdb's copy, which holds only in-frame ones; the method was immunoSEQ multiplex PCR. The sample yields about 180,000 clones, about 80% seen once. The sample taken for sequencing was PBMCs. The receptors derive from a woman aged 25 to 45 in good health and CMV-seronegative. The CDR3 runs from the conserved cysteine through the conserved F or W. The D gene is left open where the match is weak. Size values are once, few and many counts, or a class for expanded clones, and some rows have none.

CDR3aa: CASSTSSGNTGELFF
CDR3nt: TGTGCCAGCAGTACCTCTAGCGGGAACACCGGGGAGCTGTTTTTT
j_gene: TRBJ2-2
abundance: -
d_gene: TRBD2
v_gene: TRBV6-6

CDR3aa: CATSRSGTGMETQYF
CDR3nt: TGTGCCACCAGCAGATCCGGGACAGGGATGGAGACCCAGTACTTC
j_gene: TRBJ2-5
abundance: -
d_gene: TRBD1
v_gene: TRBV15

CDR3aa: CASSGGNSPLHF
CDR3nt: TGTGCCAGCAGTGGGGGCAATTCACCCCTCCACTTT
j_gene: TRBJ1-6
abundance: -
d_gene: -
v_gene: TRBV28

CDR3aa: CASSNEQGDGSPLHF
CDR3nt: TGTGCCAGCAGTAACGAACAGGGGGACGGTTCACCCCTCCACTTT
j_gene: TRBJ1-6
abundance: -
d_gene: TRBD1
v_gene: TRBV6-6

CDR3aa: CASSSRQIAKNSQYF
CDR3nt: TGTGCCAGCTCATCCCGACAGATAGCCAAAAACAGTCAGTACTTC
j_gene: TRBJ2-4
abundance: once
d_gene: -
v_gene: TRBV18

CDR3aa: CASSLTQLKETQYF
CDR3nt: TGTGCCAGCAGCTTAACCCAACTAAAAGAGACCCAGTACTTC
j_gene: TRBJ2-5
abundance: -
d_gene: -
v_gene: TRBV7-2

CDR3aa: CASSRGHRYEQYF
CDR3nt: TGTGCCAGTAGTCGTGGACACCGCTACGAGCAGTACTTC
j_gene: TRBJ2-7
abundance: -
d_gene: -
v_gene: TRBV19

CDR3aa: CASSESRGYMGEKLFF
CDR3nt: TGTGCCAGCAGTGAATCGCGGGGTTATATGGGGGAAAAACTGTTTTTT
j_gene: TRBJ1-4
abundance: -
d_gene: -
v_gene: TRBV25-1

CDR3aa: CSSSLGTGSNTEAFF
CDR3nt: TGTTCCAGCAGCTTAGGGACAGGGTCGAACACTGAAGCTTTCTTT
j_gene: TRBJ1-1
abundance: -
d_gene: TRBD1
v_gene: TRBV7-9

CDR3aa: CASSLAGENEQFF
CDR3nt: TGTGCTAGTTCACTAGCGGGGGAGAATGAGCAGTTCTTC
j_gene: TRBJ2-1
abundance: -
d_gene: TRBD2
v_gene: TRBV12-5

CDR3aa: CASSRTSGGTSYNEQFF
CDR3nt: TGTGCCAGCAGTCGAACTAGCGGGGGGACCTCCTACAATGAGCAGTTCTTC
j_gene: TRBJ2-1
abundance: -
d_gene: TRBD2
v_gene: TRBV7-6

CDR3aa: CASSISSGDYSNQPQHF
CDR3nt: TGTGCCAGTAGTATATCATCAGGGGACTATAGCAATCAGCCCCAGCATTTT
j_gene: TRBJ1-5
abundance: -
d_gene: -
v_gene: TRBV19

CDR3aa: CASNHNRGENSQYF
CDR3nt: TGTGCCAGCAACCATAACAGGGGCGAAAACAGTCAGTACTTC
j_gene: TRBJ2-4
abundance: -
d_gene: TRBD1
v_gene: TRBV28

CDR3aa: CASSLPTEAFF
CDR3nt: TGTGCCAGCAGCCTACCCACTGAAGCTTTCTTT
j_gene: TRBJ1-1
abundance: few
d_gene: -
v_gene: TRBV11-2

CDR3aa: CASSPVTDTQYF
CDR3nt: TGTGCCAGCAGCCCCGTCACAGATACGCAGTATTTT
j_gene: TRBJ2-3
abundance: -
d_gene: -
v_gene: TRBV11-2

CDR3aa: CASSMGRFNQPQHF
CDR3nt: TGTGCCAGTAGTATGGGCAGGTTCAATCAGCCCCAGCATTTT
j_gene: TRBJ1-5
abundance: -
d_gene: -
v_gene: TRBV19

CDR3aa: CASSLQGSNQPQHF
CDR3nt: TGTGCCAGCAGTCTACAGGGAAGCAATCAGCCCCAGCATTTT
j_gene: TRBJ1-5
abundance: -
d_gene: -
v_gene: TRBV6-1